This T cell receptor (beta chain) was recorded in a study of identical twins. The CDR3 is made up of 16 amino acids. V lost 6 bases, J lost 1 base, and 10 bases stayed unmatched. Germline values: CDR1 MGHDK, CDR2 SYGVNS. This clonotype was detected only a few times. TCRdb called the 5' RACE reads again in MiXCR, with one record for every CDR3 protein. Of about 530,000 distinct CDR3 sequences in the sample, approximately 14% were seen once. This sample also belongs to another study, concerning yellow fever vaccine responses in identical twins.

The source is a woman aged 18-35 years in good health. What was sequenced was CD4+ T cells sorted from blood. The chain joins TRBV25-1 to TRBJ2-5; 8 bases are a match to TRBD1. The CDR3 sequence: CASRNFFGTGQETQYF. CDR3 bases: TGTGCCAGCAGAAACTTCTTCGGGACAGGCCAAGAGACCCAGTACTTC.